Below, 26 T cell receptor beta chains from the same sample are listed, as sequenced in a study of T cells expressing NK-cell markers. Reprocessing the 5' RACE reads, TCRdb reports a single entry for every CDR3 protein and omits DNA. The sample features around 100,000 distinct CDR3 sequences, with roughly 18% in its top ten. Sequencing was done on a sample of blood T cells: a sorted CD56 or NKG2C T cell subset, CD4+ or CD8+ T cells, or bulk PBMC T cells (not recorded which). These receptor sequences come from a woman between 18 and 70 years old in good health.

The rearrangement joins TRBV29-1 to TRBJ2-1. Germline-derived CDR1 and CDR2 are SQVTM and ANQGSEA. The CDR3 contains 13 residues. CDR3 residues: CSVELVAGNEQFF.

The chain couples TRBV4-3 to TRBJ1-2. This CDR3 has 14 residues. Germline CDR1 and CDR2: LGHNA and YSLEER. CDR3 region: CASSHQDGDYGYTF.

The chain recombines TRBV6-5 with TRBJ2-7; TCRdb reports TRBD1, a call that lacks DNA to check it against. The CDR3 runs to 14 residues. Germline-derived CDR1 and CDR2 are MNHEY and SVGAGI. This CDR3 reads CASSSVGTQYEQYF.

The CDR3 here is CASSAFYGTSVYEQYF. This chain connects TRBV27 to TRBJ2-7; the D call of TRBD2 rests on TCRdb alone, since no DNA is present to check it. From germline, CDR1 is MNHEY and CDR2 SMNVEV (reference sequence). The CDR3 covers 16 residues.

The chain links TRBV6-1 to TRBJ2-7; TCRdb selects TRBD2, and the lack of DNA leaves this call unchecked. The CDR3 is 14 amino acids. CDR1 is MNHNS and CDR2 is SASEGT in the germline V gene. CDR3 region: CASSQTISPYEQYF.

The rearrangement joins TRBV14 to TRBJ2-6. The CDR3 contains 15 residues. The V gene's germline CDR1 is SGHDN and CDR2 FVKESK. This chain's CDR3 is CASSQGPWGANVLTF.

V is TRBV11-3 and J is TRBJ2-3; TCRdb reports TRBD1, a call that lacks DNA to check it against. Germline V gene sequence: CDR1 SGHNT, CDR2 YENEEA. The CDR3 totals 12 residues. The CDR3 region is CASSPGDDTQYF.

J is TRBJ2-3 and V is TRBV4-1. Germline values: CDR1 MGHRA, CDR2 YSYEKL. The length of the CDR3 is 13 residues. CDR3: CASKPQNTDTQYF.

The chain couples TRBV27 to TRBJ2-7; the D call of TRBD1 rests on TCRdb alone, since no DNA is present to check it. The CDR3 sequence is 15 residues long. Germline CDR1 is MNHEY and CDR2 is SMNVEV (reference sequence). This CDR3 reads CASSLIAAPEGEQYF.

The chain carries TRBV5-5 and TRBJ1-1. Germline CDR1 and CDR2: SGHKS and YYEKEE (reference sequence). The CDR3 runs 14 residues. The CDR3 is CASSDGRGQTEAFF. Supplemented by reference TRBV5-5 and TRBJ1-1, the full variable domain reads DAGVTQSPTHLIKTRGQQVTLRCSPISGHKSVSWYQQVLGQGPQFIFQYYEKEERGRGNFPDRFSARQFPNYSSELNVNALLLGDSALYLCASSDGRGQTEAFFGQGTRLTVV.

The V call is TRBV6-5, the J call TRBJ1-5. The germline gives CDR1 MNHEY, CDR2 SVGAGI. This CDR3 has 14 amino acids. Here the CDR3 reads CASSYGGLNQPQHF.

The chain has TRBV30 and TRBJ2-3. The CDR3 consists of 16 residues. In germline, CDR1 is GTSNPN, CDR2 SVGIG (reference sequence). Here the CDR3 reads CAWSVGVDLGTDTQYF. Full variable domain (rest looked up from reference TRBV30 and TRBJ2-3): SQTIHQWPATLVQPVGSPLSLECTVEGTSNPNLYWYRQAAGRGLQLLFYSVGIGQISSEVPQNLSASRPQDRQFILSSKKLLLSDSGFYLCAWSVGVDLGTDTQYFGPGTRLTVL.

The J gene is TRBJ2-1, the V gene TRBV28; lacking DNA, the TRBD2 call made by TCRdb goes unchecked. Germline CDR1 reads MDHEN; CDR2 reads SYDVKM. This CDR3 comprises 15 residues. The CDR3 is CASSPPHSGGTEQFF.

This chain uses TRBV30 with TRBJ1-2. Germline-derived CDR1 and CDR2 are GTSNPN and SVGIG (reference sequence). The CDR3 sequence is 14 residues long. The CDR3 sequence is CAWSVPAGLGGYTF.

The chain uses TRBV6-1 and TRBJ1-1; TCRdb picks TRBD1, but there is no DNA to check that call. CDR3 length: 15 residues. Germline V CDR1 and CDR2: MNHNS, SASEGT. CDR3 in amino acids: CASRQGAFELTEAFF.

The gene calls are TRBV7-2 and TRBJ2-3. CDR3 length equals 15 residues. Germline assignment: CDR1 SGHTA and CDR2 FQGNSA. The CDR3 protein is CASSFRGVYTDTQYF.

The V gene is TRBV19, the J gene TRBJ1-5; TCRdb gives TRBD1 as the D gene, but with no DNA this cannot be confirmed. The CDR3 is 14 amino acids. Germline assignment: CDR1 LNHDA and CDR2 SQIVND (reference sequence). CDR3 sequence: CASGYSRGNQPQHF.

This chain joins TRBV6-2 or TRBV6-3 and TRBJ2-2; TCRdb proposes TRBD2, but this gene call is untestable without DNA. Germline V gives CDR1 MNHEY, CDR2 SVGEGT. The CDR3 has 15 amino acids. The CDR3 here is CASSSPGTSSGELFF.

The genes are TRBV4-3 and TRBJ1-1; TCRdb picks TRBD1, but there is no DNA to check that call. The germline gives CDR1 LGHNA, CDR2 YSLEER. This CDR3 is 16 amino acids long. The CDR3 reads CASSHAREGGNTEAFF.

CDR3 sequence: CASSQDYWGAATGYTF. This chain connects TRBV14 to TRBJ1-2; TCRdb proposes TRBD1, but this gene call is untestable without DNA. Per the germline V gene, CDR1 is SGHDN and CDR2 is FVKESK. There are 16 residues in the CDR3.

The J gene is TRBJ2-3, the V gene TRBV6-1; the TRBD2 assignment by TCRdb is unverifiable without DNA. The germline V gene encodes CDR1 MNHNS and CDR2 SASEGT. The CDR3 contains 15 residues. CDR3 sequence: CAGSDLAGGTDTQYF.

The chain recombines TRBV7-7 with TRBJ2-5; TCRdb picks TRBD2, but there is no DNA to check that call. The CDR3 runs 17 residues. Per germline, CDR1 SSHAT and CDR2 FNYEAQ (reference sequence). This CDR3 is CASSLAGSGLGQETQYF.

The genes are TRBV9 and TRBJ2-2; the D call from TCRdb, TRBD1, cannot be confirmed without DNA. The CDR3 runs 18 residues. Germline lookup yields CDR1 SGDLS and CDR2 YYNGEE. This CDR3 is CASSVEVRPFVNTGELFF.

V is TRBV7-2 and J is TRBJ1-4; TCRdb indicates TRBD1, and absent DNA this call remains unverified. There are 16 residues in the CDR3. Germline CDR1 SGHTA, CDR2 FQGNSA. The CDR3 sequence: CASSLGDRGDNEKLFF.

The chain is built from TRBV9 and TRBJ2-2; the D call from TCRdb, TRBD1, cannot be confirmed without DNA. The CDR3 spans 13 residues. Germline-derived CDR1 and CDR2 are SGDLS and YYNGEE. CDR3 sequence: CASGAPNTGELFF.

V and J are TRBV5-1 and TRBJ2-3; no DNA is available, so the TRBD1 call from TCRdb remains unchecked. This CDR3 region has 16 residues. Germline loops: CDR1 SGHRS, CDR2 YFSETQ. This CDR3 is CASSLLDGPSTDTQYF. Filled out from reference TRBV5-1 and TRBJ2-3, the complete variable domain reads KAGVTQTPRYLIKTRGQQVTLSCSPISGHRSVSWYQQTPGQGLQFLFEYFSETQRNKGNFPGRFSGRQFSNSRSEMNVSTLELGDSALYLCASSLLDGPSTDTQYFGPGTRLTVL.